The 27 T cell receptor beta chains in this list originate from one sample, sequenced in a study of Ad26.COV2.S vaccination and SARS-CoV-2 variants. TCRdb's copy holds only in-frame clones and misses some; the assay was immunoSEQ multiplex PCR. The data hold roughly 380,000 clones, with over 75% observed a single time. Indicated treatment: 19 received Ad26.COV2.S at low or high dose, single or two shots; about 5 received placebo; per-sample allocation not given. Repertoires come from day 63 after the first vaccine or placebo injection. The source was peripheral blood, collected in a trial of Ad26.COV2.S vaccine versus placebo. All receptors derive from a person between 18 and 59 years old who received the Ad26.COV2.S COVID-19 vaccine or a placebo.

This clone occurred once. V usage is TRBV27 and J usage is TRBJ2-3; D is unresolved. The V gene lost 3 bases and the J gene lost 2 bases, with 9 bases spanning the gap. The CDR3 has 14 amino acids. The germline V gene has CDR1 MNHEY and CDR2 SMNVEV (reference sequence). The CDR3: CASSFWGSTDTQYF. DNA of the CDR3: TGTGCCAGCAGTTTTTGGGGTTCCACAGATACGCAGTATTTT.

This chain connects TRBV3-1 (or the pseudogene TRBV3-2) to TRBJ2-1; tentative D call: TRBD2 (6 bases). Germline V gene data show CDR1 as LGHDT and CDR2 as YNNKEL (reference sequence). The CDR3 has 15 amino acids. Trimming removed 1 base at V and 9 bases at J, with 16 bases between. Here the CDR3 reads CASSQGTAGGIEQFF. The CDR3 nucleotides read TGTGCCAGCAGCCAAGGGACCGCCGGGGGAATTGAGCAGTTCTTC.

Notes on this clone: Other DNA sequences in this sample translate to the same CDR3. V gene TRBV9 combines with J gene TRBJ1-1, with D hard to call. CDR3 length: 13 residues. Germline V gene data show CDR1 as SGDLS and CDR2 as YYNGEE. V shed 0 bases and J shed 2 bases, with 5 bases lying between them. CDR3 protein: CASSVGSNTEAFF. In DNA form, the CDR3 reads TGTGCCAGCAGCGTAGGTAGTAACACTGAAGCTTTCTTT.

V gene TRBV10-3 combines with J gene TRBJ2-3, with D uncertain. The CDR3 is made up of 15 amino acids. Germline V lookup: CDR1 ENHRY, CDR2 SYGVKD. Trimming cost V 4 bases and J 2 bases, with 13 bases left between them. CDR3 nucleotides: TGTGCCATCAGTGTTCAGTCCCTGATCACAGATACGCAGTATTTT. Its translation is CAISVQSLITDTQYF.

V and J are TRBV14 and TRBJ1-4; perhaps TRBD1 as D (5 bases). The CDR3 spans 13 residues. Trimming stripped 0 bases from V and 13 bases from J, with 12 bases between. Germline V gene sequence: CDR1 SGHDN, CDR2 FVKESK. The CDR3 reads CASSQEEGRGLFF. The CDR3 DNA follows: TGTGCCAGCAGCCAAGAAGAGGGGCGGGGACTGTTTTTT.

In its sample, this clone was seen once. For the CDR3, the DNA is TGTGCCAGCAGTTACCGAGGGTTCGGGAAGACCCAGTACTTC. This encodes CASSYRGFGKTQYF. V usage is TRBV6-5 and J usage is TRBJ2-5; D may be TRBD2 (5 bases). Germline-derived CDR1 and CDR2 are MNHEY and SVGAGI. Trimming took 2 bases from V and 6 from J, leaving 13 bases between them. The CDR3 is 14 amino acids.

The count of this clone is one. This chain connects TRBV28 to TRBJ1-1, with D perhaps matching TRBD1 (5 bases). Deletions cut 5 bases from V and 6 bases from J, with 19 bases between. CDR1 is MDHEN and CDR2 is SYDVKM in the germline V gene. The CDR3 sequence is 15 residues long. The CDR3 reads CASSPQQGVRAEAFF. DNA for the CDR3: TGTGCCAGCAGTCCCCAGCAGGGCGTAAGGGCTGAAGCTTTCTTT.

This chain links TRBV15 with TRBJ1-2, with 7 bases matching TRBD1. Germline assignment: CDR1 LNHNV and CDR2 YYDKDF (reference sequence). V lost 5 bases and J lost 4; bases outside the gene matches: 13. The CDR3 has 16 amino acids. The CDR3 DNA reads as TGTGCCACCAGCCCCCAGGGGGGGGTTGGATTCTATGGCTACACCTTC. This sequence encodes CATSPQGGVGFYGYTF. The variable domain in full, with the rest retrieved from reference TRBV15 and TRBJ1-2, is DAMVIQNPRYQVTQFGKPVTLSCSQTLNHNVMYWYQQKSSQAPKLLFHYYDKDFNNEADTPDNFQSRRPNTSFCFLDIRSPGLGDTAMYLCATSPQGGVGFYGYTFGSGTRLTVV.

The genes are TRBV29-1 and TRBJ1-1; D is unclear. Germline CDR1 and CDR2: SQVTM and ANQGSEA. Between the trimmed V and J ends, which lost 4 bases and 0 bases, there was a span of 9 bases. The CDR3 is 13 amino acids. The chain's CDR3 is CSVVVRLNTEAFF. DNA of the CDR3: TGCAGCGTTGTGGTCAGATTGAACACTGAAGCTTTCTTT.

The chain has TRBV7-3 and TRBJ2-1; D unclear. This CDR3 is built from 14 residues. V lost 2 bases and J 2 bases, leaving 7 bases between the germline ends. From germline, CDR1 is SGHTA and CDR2 FQGTGA. CDR3 bases: TGTGCCAGCAGCTTAGGAAACGCCTACAATGAGCAGTTCTTC. This sequence encodes CASSLGNAYNEQFF.

This clone was picked up one time. This chain links TRBV10-3 with TRBJ2-3, with 9 bases lining up with TRBD2. Germline values: CDR1 ENHRY, CDR2 SYGVKD. The CDR3 runs to 17 residues. The V gene end was trimmed by 0 bases and the J gene end by 0 bases; junction bases not matched to a gene: 4. This CDR3 reads CAISESKAGGSTDTQYF. Written as DNA, the CDR3 is TGTGCCATCAGTGAGTCAAAGGCGGGGGGGAGCACAGATACGCAGTATTTT.

A word on this clone: Distinct nucleotide sequences in the sample also encode this CDR3. The rearrangement uses TRBV19 and TRBJ1-2; the match to TRBD1 covers 9 bases. The CDR3 consists of 14 residues. V lost 6 bases to trimming and J lost 4 bases; unmatched junction nucleotides: 6. The germline V gene has CDR1 LNHDA and CDR2 SQIVND (reference sequence). DNA for the CDR3: TGTGCCAGTAGAAAGACAGGGGGAAGCTATGGCTACACCTTC. Amino acid sequence: CASRKTGGSYGYTF.

The chain is built from TRBV5-1 and TRBJ1-1, with 7 positions matching TRBD1. The V gene end was trimmed by 3 bases and the J gene end by 6 bases; junction bases not matched to a gene: 14. The CDR3 runs 16 residues. The germline V gene encodes CDR1 SGHRS and CDR2 YFSETQ. The CDR3 region is CASSSLPTRGKSEAFF. In nucleotides, the CDR3 is TGCGCCAGCAGCTCACTCCCTACCAGGGGGAAGTCTGAAGCTTTCTTT.

The chain couples TRBV28 to TRBJ2-1, with D unresolved. The CDR3 has 12 amino acids. The V gene lost 3 bases and the J gene lost 6 bases, with 6 bases spanning the gap. Germline loops: CDR1 MDHEN, CDR2 SYDVKM. As DNA, the CDR3 is TGTGCCAGCAGTTTCAATGTCAATGAGCAGTTCTTC. It yields the protein CASSFNVNEQFF.

The J gene is TRBJ2-1, the V gene TRBV7-2; TRBD2 matches 8 bases. The V segment lost 2 bases and the J segment 8 bases; nucleotides outside the gene matches: 11. CDR3 length: 16 residues. Germline-derived CDR1 and CDR2 are SGHTA and FQGNSA. The CDR3 DNA is TGTGCCAGCAGCTTAACTCCGGGACTAGTCTCCGATGAGCAGTTCTTC. It translates to CASSLTPGLVSDEQFF.

This clone was detected once. The DNA for the CDR3 is TGTGCCAGCAGTTGGGGCCCAAGCTACGAGCAGTACTTC. Protein sequence: CASSWGPSYEQYF. This chain links TRBV6-5 with TRBJ2-7; D may be TRBD1 (5 bases). The V and J ends lost 4 bases and 3 bases respectively, with 10 bases between them. CDR3 length equals 13 residues. CDR1 is MNHEY and CDR2 is SVGAGI in the germline V gene.

This rearrangement joins TRBV30 to TRBJ1-4, with 7 bases matching TRBD1. The length of the CDR3 is 14 residues. Germline V gene data show CDR1 as GTSNPN and CDR2 as SVGIG (reference sequence). Trimming removed 0 bases from V and 5 bases from J; junction bases left unmatched: 3. The CDR3 bases are TGTGCCTGGAGTGTGGCAGGGGGAAATGAAAAACTGTTTTTT. Translation gives CAWSVAGGNEKLFF.

The V and J genes are TRBV15 and TRBJ1-5; no reliable D call. The germline gives CDR1 LNHNV, CDR2 YYDKDF (reference sequence). The V end lost 2 bases, the J end lost 1 base, and 9 bases lay between the germline ends. This CDR3 region has 15 residues. CDR3 in amino acids: CATSRQPPSNQPQHF. CDR3 nucleotides: TGTGCCACCAGCAGACAGCCACCCAGCAATCAGCCCCAGCATTTT.

This chain uses TRBV2 with TRBJ2-1, with unresolved D. Germline V CDR1 and CDR2: SNHLY, FYNNEI. CDR3 length: 15 amino acids. V lost 6 bases and J lost 2, with 14 bases in between. The CDR3 reads CASRGIGGPYNEQFF. The CDR3 nucleotides read TGTGCCAGCAGGGGAATTGGCGGTCCCTACAATGAGCAGTTCTTC.

The V call is TRBV7-9, the J call TRBJ2-5; D call uncertain. The CDR3 is 13 amino acids. V gave up 5 bases and J gave up 5 bases, with 12 bases separating them. The germline gives CDR1 SEHNR, CDR2 FQNEAQ (reference sequence). CDR3 sequence: CASSLTVEETQYF. The CDR3, as DNA: TGTGCCAGCAGCCTTACAGTAGAGGAGACCCAGTACTTC.

The V call is TRBV5-1, the J call TRBJ2-1; no reliable D call. The CDR3 consists of 15 residues. Between the trimmed V and J ends, which lost 4 bases and 0 bases, there was a span of 11 bases. CDR1 and CDR2 (germline): SGHRS, YFSETQ. The CDR3 region has the DNA TGCGCCAGCAGCGTTGGATCAAGCTCCTACAATGAGCAGTTCTTC. It codes for CASSVGSSSYNEQFF.

This clone was picked up one time. V usage is TRBV3-1 (or the pseudogene TRBV3-2) and J usage is TRBJ2-5; D is perhaps TRBD2 (5 bases). Germline CDR1 and CDR2: LGHDT and YNNKEL (reference sequence). Trimming took off 1 base at V and 2 bases at J, with 11 bases between the two ends. The CDR3 is made up of 15 amino acids. The CDR3 region has the DNA TGTGCCAGCAGCCAAGTATCGGGGTCTCAAGAGACCCAGTACTTC. Translation gives CASSQVSGSQETQYF.

The chain combines TRBV27 with TRBJ2-3; 9 bases match TRBD1. Germline CDR1 and CDR2: MNHEY and SMNVEV (reference sequence). Trimming removed 8 bases from V and 3 bases from J; junction bases left unmatched: 3. The CDR3 is 13 amino acids. CDR3 DNA: TGTGCCAGCGGGGACAGGGTTACAGATACGCAGTATTTT. As protein: CASGDRVTDTQYF.

The V and J genes are TRBV5-1 and TRBJ2-2; D gene unclear. The CDR3 loop spans 12 amino acids. Germline assignment: CDR1 SGHRS and CDR2 YFSETQ. Trimming took 1 base from V and 6 from J, leaving 4 bases between them. DNA of the CDR3: TGCGCCAGCAGCTTGACACCCGGGGAGCTGTTTTTT. This gives the protein CASSLTPGELFF.

The genes are TRBV18 and TRBJ1-5; maybe TRBD1 (6 bases). The CDR3 totals 15 residues. Trimming left V 2 bases short and J 6 bases short, with 14 bases between. Germline V CDR1 and CDR2: KGHSH, LQKENI. The CDR3 loop is CASSPATGGGQPQHF. As DNA, the CDR3 is TGTGCCAGCTCACCAGCGACGGGGGGCGGTCAGCCCCAGCATTTT.

The chain links TRBV5-8 to TRBJ2-7; 10 bases agree with TRBD1. The germline V gene has CDR1 SGHTS and CDR2 YDEGEE. This CDR3 contains 18 residues. V lost 3 bases, J lost 2 bases, and 14 bases stayed unmatched. CDR3 sequence (DNA): TGTGCCAGCAGCTCGCCGCGTGGGACAGGGGAAGGTCCCTACGAGCAGTACTTC. Amino acid sequence: CASSSPRGTGEGPYEQYF.

The chain joins TRBV7-3 to TRBJ1-6, with D hard to call. The CDR3 is made up of 16 amino acids. Trimming stripped 0 bases from V and 6 bases from J, with 12 bases between. CDR1 is SGHTA and CDR2 is FQGTGA in the germline V gene. The CDR3 loop is CASSLTGSDGNSPLHF. CDR3 bases: TGTGCCAGCAGCTTAACGGGAAGCGACGGTAATTCACCCCTCCACTTT.